Listed here is a single TCR beta chain. Antigen unknown. The data originate from a study of cytotoxic CD8 clonotypes in ibrutinib-treated CLL. Whole-study findings and limits: Clonality was elevated at ibrutinib response and had returned toward baseline at progression.

Clones were read by immunoSEQ multiplex PCR, and TCRdb kept only the in-frame ones, dropping some. The sample contains around 300,000 clones, 80% of which appear only once. The sample here was PBMCs, taken before ibrutinib treatment. This receptor was taken from a human donor with chronic lymphocytic leukemia.

The CDR3 protein is CASRTGTGGLETQYF. Here the CDR3 DNA reads TGTGCCAGCAGGACCGGGACAGGGGGCTTGGAGACCCAGTACTTC. The chain carries TRBV2 and TRBJ2-5, with 12 bases matching TRBD1. The germline V gene has CDR1 SNHLY and CDR2 FYNNEI. The CDR3 loop spans 15 amino acids. J was trimmed by 5 bases and V by 6 bases; bases with no gene match: 7.